This T cell receptor beta chain was retrieved from a study of blood T cell repertoires in COVID-19. Study at large: Collection of acute and convalescent COVID-19 samples took place in the United States, Italy and Spain. T cells, B-cell-depleted T cells, or PBMCs supplied cDNA or gDNA.

The CDR3 is 13 amino acids. The method was immunoSEQ multiplex PCR; TCRdb's version includes in-frame clones alone and lacks a portion of them. This sample has more than 300,000 clones; approximately 91% occur once, and the top ten carry approximately 7.4%. This receptor was obtained from a woman between 65 and 79 years old with COVID-19, enrolled during active disease. The chain recombines TRBV21-1 with TRBJ2-1; the table calls TRBD2, which could not be checked here. TRBV21-1 is described as a pseudogene. The sequenced sample consisted of peripheral blood. CDR3 coding DNA: TGTGCCAGCAGCACCGGGACTAGCAATGAGCAGTTCTTC. Translating gives CASSTGTSNEQFF.